Included here is one TCR beta chain sequence, with context. What antigen it recognizes has not been identified. Per-base qualities were not stored, and no clone one base away is much larger. Graves' hyperthyroidism was defined as stable when no progression to ophthalmopathy occurred over 18 months of follow-up. Hyperthyroidism patients were newly diagnosed, had a disease duration of under 2 months, and were aged 18 to 65 years. Exclusion was applied to patients with uncontrolled infections, other autoimmune diseases, pregnancy or lactation. Diagnoses were based on clinical symptoms, serum thyroxine and TRAb, thyroid ultrasound and orbital computed tomography. Total RNA was extracted with Trizol reagent, and quality was checked on an Agilent 2100 Bioanalyzer. The TCR beta CDR3 regions were amplified from the RNA transcripts. The first round of RT-PCR for the TCR CDR3 was performed with the HTBI primer set and the Qiagen OneStep RT-PCR kit. A second multiplex PCR round built the libraries, followed by size selection and purification. Paired-end sequencing of the libraries was performed with 100 bp reads on an Illumina HiSeq2000. The original pipeline was this. SOAPnuke was used to process the raw data, throwing out any read that contained adapters or uncalled bases, had a mean Phred below 15, or lacked an exact constant-primer or identifier match. High-quality paired reads were merged using COPE v1.2.5, and each unique nucleotide sequence was defined as a clonotype. MiTCR v1.1 was used to align the clonotypes against IMGT TRBV, TRBD and TRBJ reference segments. Only V-J combinations with frequency above 0.0001, covering roughly 99% of repertoires, were analysed. A TCS score was defined as the ratio of F50 (clonal expansion) to E x V (chaos), with BLOSUM62-based TCRdist applied between CDR3 peptides within each V-J. Welch's t-statistics and random forest reduced some 510 V-J features to some 14, which were used in a naive Bayes classifier (R e1071). Using fastp at Q25 and MiXCR, TCRdb reprocessed the public reads and kept productive beta chains. When rows share a CDR3 protein, they turn into one entry using the most common DNA and genes. TCRdb, not the original authors, processed these V and J calls. The sample table records approximately 590,000 distinct CDR3 sequences; under 60% of these occur just once. Clones ranked in the top ten supply 6.5% to 9% of the sample.

This specimen comes from a study of T cells in Graves' hyperthyroidism and ophthalmopathy (dated by TCRdb to between 2019 and 2020). Study-level background: A discovery cohort of approximately 97 patients, about 40 with Graves' ophthalmopathy and about 58 with stable Graves' hyperthyroidism, was used to find distinguishing TCR V-J signatures. Prospective prediction of ophthalmopathy was tested in an independent validation cohort consisting of roughly 20 hyperthyroidism patients and around 16 patients who later progressed to ophthalmopathy. The 90 or so discovery patients were randomly split 7:3 into training and test sets. Thyroid tissue and blood T-cell repertoires from about six Graves' hyperthyroidism patients were also compared in the study. Following sampling, methimazole starting at 30 mg daily was given to hyperthyroidism patients, and high-dose intravenous methylprednisolone was given to ophthalmopathy patients. The paper describes TCR Vbeta CDR3 sequencing of 135 peripheral blood samples, made up of about 40 ophthalmopathy patients, around 78 hyperthyroidism patients and about 17 progressor patients.

Summary of the overall study and its limitations: No statistical method was used to fix the sample size in advance, and group allocation was not hidden from the investigators. Most expanded thyroid clonotypes (frequency above 0.001) were also detected in blood, suggesting blood repertoires may reflect thyroid immune responses. A model built on a 13 V-J signature distinguished ophthalmopathy from stable hyperthyroidism, reaching about 88% sensitivity and about 81% specificity in cross-validation and 80%/75% in testing. During validation, the model predicted progression to ophthalmopathy a median of around six months ahead of onset, with around 65% sensitivity and 72% to 85% specificity.

Trimmed from V: 8 bases; trimmed from J: 7 bases; junction bases lacking a gene match: 13. The germline V gene specifies SQVTM as CDR1 and ANQGSEA as CDR2. The CDR3 spans 13 residues, from the cysteine through the phenylalanine. Of all the DNA, just the CDR3 is kept, 39 bases in frame from base 1. This clonotype was obtained from a woman aged 18-35 years with Graves' hyperthyroidism. Donor details come from another sample of the same person, matched by shared clones. Sequencing was performed on peripheral blood or thyroid tissue (not recorded which). The V and J genes are TRBV29-1 and TRBJ1-2; TRBD1 fits 7 bases in the junction. Here is the DNA: TGCAGCATTCGACAGGGTCTCGGATTTGGCTACACCTTC. Translated, it reads CSIRQGLGFGYTF.